This T cell receptor beta chain was identified during a study of T cells after yellow fever vaccination. About the research overall: Each low-cell-number fraction was prepared by means of SMART-Seq v4 Ultra Low Input. Overall study results and limits: Bulk-population clonotypes that are abundant could appear as contaminants in FACS-sorted repertoires. The CD4 and CD8 compartments had a small share of their clonotypes in common.

This clonotype was observed a handful of times. What it recognizes is unknown. A universal primer site and UMIs were added as TCR cDNA was made by 5'RACE template switching. Using its own MiXCR run on the 5' RACE reads, TCRdb lists one record per CDR3 protein. The table includes a few hundred thousand distinct CDR3 sequences, about 6.9% detected once. The CDR3 spans 14 residues. V was pared by 3 bases and J by 6 bases, with 6 bases of the junction left unmatched. Germline assignment: CDR1 DFQATT and CDR2 SNEGSKA (reference sequence). The sequence derives from a man younger than 35 who received the YFV17D yellow fever vaccine. V is TRBV20-1 and J is TRBJ2-4; 9 bases fit TRBD2. Source: PBMCs, taken about 49 days after the first yellow fever vaccination. For the CDR3, the DNA is TGCAGTGCTAGTATTAGCGGGGGATCAAACATTCAGTACTTC. Translation: CSASISGGSNIQYF.